This TCR beta chain was profiled in a study of Graves' ophthalmopathy and Graves' hyperthyroidism. Amplifying from RNA transcripts, the study obtained TCR beta CDR3 regions. Amplification began with first-round RT-PCR using HTBI primers, then second-round multiplex PCR was performed. TCRdb redid the calling of the multiplex PCR reads with MiXCR, one entry per CDR3 protein. The profile covers 400,000 or so distinct CDR3 sequences, with roughly 15% appearing a single time and roughly 2.4% taken by the ten largest. Each hyperthyroidism patient was newly diagnosed, with under 2 months' duration, and aged 18 to 65. This CDR3 region has 14 residues. Trimming took off 4 bases at V and 6 bases at J, with 15 bases between the two ends. Germline CDR1 LGHDT, CDR2 YNNKEL (reference sequence). Comments on this clonotype: The antigen remains unidentified.

The study's findings and limits: Ophthalmopathy progression predictions by the model showed roughly 75% specificity and 60% to 71% sensitivity. Most expanded thyroid clonotypes above 0.001 frequency also appeared in blood.

The sequencing input was peripheral blood. The TCR comes from an adult woman with stable Graves' hyperthyroidism. This chain connects TRBV3-1 to TRBJ1-1, with D possibly TRBD1 on 6 matching bases. CDR3: CASSPDKGVSEAFF. DNA of the CDR3: TGTGCCAGCAGCCCCGACAAGGGGGTCTCTGAAGCTTTCTTT.